The 16 T cell receptor beta chains in this list originate from one sample, sequenced in a study of shared clonotypes between healthy human individuals. Sequenced by immunoSEQ multiplex PCR; TCRdb stores in-frame clones only, minus some. The table lists about 1 million clones, roughly 80% of them singletons. The source material was memory CD4+ T cells sorted from blood. The subset denotes: CD45RA-negative fraction. The origin of the receptors is a man aged 18 to 30 in good health.

For this clone: This likely stems from a read error, as it lies one base from a far larger clone. The chain joins TRBV4-1 to TRBJ1-2, with 7 bases that match TRBD1. Germline V lookup: CDR1 MGHRA, CDR2 YSYEKL. V was pared by 0 bases and J by 4 bases, with 5 bases of the junction left unmatched. This CDR3 is built from 15 residues. CDR3 protein: CASSQDLQGTYGYTF. In DNA form, the CDR3 reads TGCGCCAGCAGCCAAGATCTACAGGGGACCTATGGCTACACCTTC.

The chain has TRBV19 and TRBJ2-7; 7 nucleotides match TRBD1. V lost 6 bases to trimming and J lost 2 bases; unmatched junction nucleotides: 13. The V gene's germline CDR1 is LNHDA and CDR2 SQIVND (reference sequence). This CDR3 has 16 residues. The CDR3 nucleotides are TGTGCCAGTAGCGCGGTTGGGCAGGGGGTCCCCTACGAGCAGTACTTC. Translating gives CASSAVGQGVPYEQYF.

This clone has only a few counts. This chain links TRBV6-1 with TRBJ2-3; D is perhaps TRBD1 (5 bases). CDR1 is MNHNS and CDR2 is SASEGT in the germline V gene. The V and J ends lost 0 bases and 1 base respectively, with 14 bases between them. The CDR3 runs to 17 residues. The DNA for the CDR3 is TGTGCCAGCAGTGAAGCGCTGGGGCCTCGGGGCACAGATACGCAGTATTTT. Its protein product is CASSEALGPRGTDTQYF.

This clone was seen at least ten times. The V call is TRBV4-3, the J call TRBJ1-4; 10 bases map to TRBD1. Germline V CDR1 and CDR2: LGHNA, YSLEER. The CDR3 loop spans 15 amino acids. Losses at the gene ends were 0 bases for V and 7 bases for J; bases not matched to a gene: 2. CDR3 sequence (DNA): TGCGCCAGCAGCCAAGAGGGGGACAGGGGTGAAAAACTGTTTTTT. Translating gives CASSQEGDRGEKLFF.

The V gene is TRBV27, the J gene TRBJ2-6, with TRBD2 identical over 13 bases. Germline assignment: CDR1 MNHEY and CDR2 SMNVEV (reference sequence). Trimming at V came to 1 base and at J to 2 bases, leaving 8 bases not matched to a gene. The CDR3 contains 20 residues. The DNA for the CDR3 is TGTGCCAGCAGTTTATTCCAGCGTGGACTAGCGGGGGCTGGGGCCAACGTCCTGACTTTC. Its translation is CASSLFQRGLAGAGANVLTF. The complete variable domain, with remaining parts taken from reference TRBV27 and TRBJ2-6, reads EAQVTQNPRYLITVTGKKLTVTCSQNMNHEYMSWYRQDPGLGLRQIYYSMNVEVTDKGDVPEGYKVSRKEKRNFPLILESPSPNQTSLYFCASSLFQRGLAGAGANVLTFGAGSRLTVL.

The rearrangement links TRBV19 to TRBJ1-6; possible D gene TRBD1, 6 bases. The length of the CDR3 is 14 residues. Germline values: CDR1 LNHDA, CDR2 SQIVND (reference sequence). V lost 7 bases and J 5 bases, leaving 12 bases between the germline ends. This chain's CDR3 is CASKPRTDNSPLHF. The CDR3 nucleotides read TGTGCCAGTAAACCTCGGACAGATAATTCACCCCTCCACTTT. Combining the CDR3 with reference TRBV19 and TRBJ1-6 gives the whole variable domain DGGITQSPKYLFRKEGQNVTLSCEQNLNHDAMYWYRQDPGQGLRLIYYSQIVNDFQKGDIAEGYSVSREKKESFPLTVTSAQKNPTAFYLCASKPRTDNSPLHFGNGTRLTVT.

The rearrangement joins TRBV6-5 to TRBJ2-3, with D possibly called TRBD1 or TRBD2 (5 bases each). This CDR3 region has 14 residues. Germline V CDR1 and CDR2: MNHEY, SVGAGI. With 6 bases removed from V and 2 bases from J, the gap between germline ends came to 12 bases. DNA for the CDR3: TGTGCCAGCAGGAGGGACCCAGCCACAGATACGCAGTATTTT. It specifies CASRRDPATDTQYF.

The chain uses TRBV2 and TRBJ2-2; possible D gene TRBD1, 6 bases. There are 15 residues in the CDR3. V dropped 6 bases and J dropped 7 bases, with 18 bases sitting between them. The V gene's germline CDR1 is SNHLY and CDR2 FYNNEI. CDR3 sequence reads: CASSPQGSTYGELFF. The CDR3 bases are TGTGCCAGCAGCCCCCAGGGGTCGACGTACGGGGAGCTGTTTTTT.

The V gene is TRBV6-1, the J gene TRBJ1-5; a possible D gene is TRBD1 (5 bases). Germline CDR1 reads MNHNS; CDR2 reads SASEGT. There are 14 residues in the CDR3. Deletions cut 10 bases from V and 1 base from J, with 14 bases between. Here the CDR3 reads CAIRGGGSNQPQHF. The CDR3 nucleotides are TGTGCCATCCGGGGCGGGGGAAGCAATCAGCCCCAGCATTTT.

This chain links TRBV7-2 with TRBJ1-2, with D perhaps TRBD1 (6 bases). The CDR3 consists of 14 residues. Germline loops: CDR1 SGHTA, CDR2 FQGNSA. Trimming shortened V by 5 bases and J by 8 bases, and 18 bases separated the two germline ends. The CDR3 loop is CASSPPRGAYGYTF. The CDR3 bases are TGTGCCAGCAGCCCTCCACGGGGGGCATACGGCTACACCTTC.

The chain links TRBV27 to TRBJ1-1, with D uncertain. The CDR3 has 14 residues. Germline V lookup: CDR1 MNHEY, CDR2 SMNVEV (reference sequence). V lost 6 bases to trimming and J lost 1 base, with 12 bases between them. CDR3 DNA sequence: TGTGCCAGCAGAACCTTAACAGAGAACACTGAAGCTTTCTTT. Translated, it gives CASRTLTENTEAFF.

This clone was seen only once. The chain uses TRBV5-8 and TRBJ2-4; no firm D call. This CDR3 is built from 15 residues. CDR1 and CDR2 from the germline V gene are SGHTS and YDEGEE. V was shortened by 0 bases and J by 0 bases, with 7 bases between the two germline ends. DNA of the CDR3: TGTGCCAGCAGCTTGGAGGCAGTAGCCAAAAACATTCAGTACTTC. It encodes CASSLEAVAKNIQYF.

This chain connects TRBV2 to TRBJ2-6, with 11 bases lining up with TRBD2. V trimming: 3 bases; J trimming: 4 bases; junction bases outside the gene matches: 14. CDR1 is SNHLY, CDR2 FYNNEI, per germline. This CDR3 is built from 20 residues. CDR3: CASSEIPRLAGGSGANVLTF. As DNA, the CDR3 is TGTGCCAGCAGTGAGATCCCTCGGCTAGCGGGAGGATCAGGGGCCAACGTCCTGACTTTC.

This rearrangement joins TRBV7-9 to TRBJ2-1; D unclear. This CDR3 is 16 amino acids long. Per germline, CDR1 SEHNR and CDR2 FQNEAQ (reference sequence). Trimming removed 1 base from V and 9 bases from J, with 19 bases in between. CDR3 residues: CASSLGSSGRYGEQFF. CDR3 DNA: TGTGCCAGCAGCTTAGGGTCCTCTGGCCGATACGGTGAGCAGTTCTTC.

This clone showed up just a few times. The chain employs TRBV6-1 and TRBJ1-4; D unresolved. V lost 8 bases and J lost 8, with 18 bases in between. Germline-derived CDR1 and CDR2 are MNHNS and SASEGT. This CDR3 comprises 14 residues. CDR3 region: CASGSGGLEEKLFF. The CDR3 bases are TGTGCCAGCGGGTCGGGAGGATTGGAAGAAAAACTGTTTTTT.

J is TRBJ2-7 and V is TRBV4-1; the D is unclear. This CDR3 is 14 amino acids long. V lost 0 bases to trimming and J lost 3 bases, with 9 bases between them. Per germline, CDR1 MGHRA and CDR2 YSYEKL. CDR3 protein: CASSQEARFYEQYF. CDR3 in DNA: TGCGCCAGCAGCCAAGAGGCAAGATTCTACGAGCAGTACTTC.